This TCR beta chain came from a study of control samples from healthy donors and cancer patients. Profiling relied on immunoSEQ multiplex PCR, and the TCRdb table lists in-frame clones only, not all of them. The sample holds 24,000 or so clones, more than 80% seen once. Trimming at V came to 6 bases and at J to 8 bases, leaving 2 bases not matched to a gene. In germline, CDR1 is MNHEY, CDR2 SVGAGI. This CDR3 has 11 residues. The origin of this receptor is a man between 60 and 70 years old with head and neck cancer. The sequenced sample was PBMCs. The genes are TRBV6-5 and TRBJ2-3; TRBD1 matches 7 bases. The CDR3 DNA sequence: TGTGCCAGCAGACGACAGGGTACGCAGTATTTT. The encoded protein is CASRRQGTQYF.